This paragraph reports one TCR beta chain. Produced via immunoSEQ multiplex PCR; TCRdb's table is partial and in-frame only. The table records about 64,000 clones, more than 90% of them present only once. This entry belongs to a study of control samples from healthy donors and cancer patients. The germline V and J ends were trimmed by 4 bases and 4 bases, with 12 bases remaining between them. The germline gives CDR1 KGHSH, CDR2 LQKENI. There are 14 residues in the CDR3. The sample taken for sequencing was PBMCs. The origin of this receptor is a man aged 35-49 years with colorectal cancer. The genes are TRBV18 and TRBJ2-3, with a weak D call TRBD1 (6 bases). CDR3 amino acids: CASSLDRGPDTQYF. Here the CDR3 DNA reads TGTGCCAGCTCACTGGACAGAGGGCCAGATACGCAGTATTTT.